This passage covers 15 T cell receptor beta chains from one sample sequenced in a study of regulatory T cells in long-lasting Graves disease. Time point reported: newly diagnosed GD, antithyroid drugs for less than 3 months. The TCR library used RNA extracted from PBMCs. Arm-PCR of CDR3 regions and iRepertoire HTBI primers were used to build TCR beta libraries. TCRdb processed the multiplex PCR reads anew with MiXCR; each CDR3 protein has one entry. The table shows roughly 610,000 distinct CDR3 sequences, with roughly 15% occurring only once. This sample also appeared in a second study, on T cells in Graves' hyperthyroidism and ophthalmopathy.

Specimen: peripheral blood mononuclear cells (PBMCs), collected at new diagnosis, from a patient treated with antithyroid drugs. The receptors stem from a woman aged 25 to 39 with Graves disease.

The chain uses TRBV20-1 and TRBJ2-3; a weak D match, TRBD1 (6 bases). The CDR3 has 17 amino acids. Germline loops: CDR1 DFQATT, CDR2 SNEGSKA (reference sequence). Trimming left V 4 bases short and J 2 bases short, with 22 bases between. For the CDR3, the DNA is TGCAGTGCTACTGGTGTCGGACAGCGGAGAAACACAGATACGCAGTATTTT. Its protein is CSATGVGQRRNTDTQYF.

V usage is TRBV20-1 and J usage is TRBJ2-3; no firm D call. The CDR3 consists of 13 residues. The ends were cut back, 3 bases at V and 1 base at J, with 8 bases in the middle. Per the germline V gene, CDR1 is DFQATT and CDR2 is SNEGSKA (reference sequence). In DNA, the CDR3 is TGCAGTGCTAGCCTCCCGGGCACAGATACGCAGTATTTT. It translates to CSASLPGTDTQYF.

This clonotype has ten or more counts. This chain's CDR3 is CASSLGLPGLRRETQYF. In DNA, the CDR3 is TGTGCCAGCAGTTTAGGACTACCGGGACTTAGGCGGGAGACCCAGTACTTC. The genes are TRBV28 and TRBJ2-5; TRBD2 is a possible D gene (6 bases). V shed 2 bases and J shed 5 bases, with 21 bases lying between them. CDR1 and CDR2 from the germline V gene are MDHEN and SYDVKM. The CDR3 covers 17 residues.

This clonotype was found many times. This chain links TRBV24-1 with TRBJ2-7; 14 bases align to TRBD2. Germline V gene data show CDR1 as KGHDR and CDR2 as SFDVKD. The CDR3 consists of 17 residues. Trimming cost V 4 bases and J 7 bases; bases outside gene matches: 11. The CDR3 nucleotides read TGTGCCACCAGTGACCCCAGACTAGCGGGAGGGCCGGAGGAGCAGTACTTC. Translation: CATSDPRLAGGPEEQYF.

This clonotype was seen only a few times. This chain uses TRBV20-1 with TRBJ1-1, with no clear D. V lost 6 bases to trimming and J lost 8 bases, with 13 bases between them. This CDR3 is 11 amino acids long. Germline lookup yields CDR1 DFQATT and CDR2 SNEGSKA (reference sequence). DNA for the CDR3: TGCAGTGCCCAACCTTTGATGGAAGCTTTCTTT. This gives the protein CSAQPLMEAFF.

This chain connects TRBV9 to TRBJ2-1; 9 nucleotides match TRBD2. This CDR3 has 16 residues. V shed 3 bases and J 0 bases; nucleotides not matched to a gene: 4. Germline V gene sequence: CDR1 SGDLS, CDR2 YYNGEE. The DNA for the CDR3 is TGTGCCAGCAGCGGTTCTAGCGGGAACTCCTACAATGAGCAGTTCTTC. Its protein product is CASSGSSGNSYNEQFF.

Note on this clonotype: A much larger clone lies one base from this, so it may be a read error. The rearrangement links TRBV6-2 or TRBV6-3 to TRBJ2-2; no clear D. This CDR3 is built from 17 residues. The V and J ends lost 0 bases and 0 bases respectively, with 11 bases between them. The V gene's germline CDR1 is MNHEY and CDR2 SVGEGT. The CDR3 bases are TGTGCCAGCAGTTACTCGATGGACGGGTCGAACACCGGGGAGCTGTTTTTT. Protein sequence: CASSYSMDGSNTGELFF.

This clonotype was detected many times. The CDR3 DNA is TGTGCCAGCAGTTTACTAGCGGGCGATAAGATGTACCAAGAGACCCAGTACTTC. Translation gives CASSLLAGDKMYQETQYF. This chain uses TRBV7-2 with TRBJ2-5, with 9 bases fitting TRBD2. Germline V gene sequence: CDR1 SGHTA, CDR2 FQGNSA. The V and J ends lost 6 bases and 0 bases, in that order; junction bases with no gene match: 14. This CDR3 spans 18 amino acids.

V and J are TRBV19 and TRBJ2-5, with 8 positions matching TRBD1. Losses at the gene ends were 2 bases for V and 5 bases for J; bases not matched to a gene: 7. CDR3 size: 15 residues. Germline values: CDR1 LNHDA, CDR2 SQIVND (reference sequence). The CDR3, as DNA: TGTGCCAGTAGTATATCGGGCAGGGGGCTGGAGACCCAGTACTTC. Translation gives CASSISGRGLETQYF. The whole variable domain, filled in from reference TRBV19 and TRBJ2-5, reads DGGITQSPKYLFRKEGQNVTLSCEQNLNHDAMYWYRQDPGQGLRLIYYSQIVNDFQKGDIAEGYSVSREKKESFPLTVTSAQKNPTAFYLCASSISGRGLETQYFGPGTRLLVL.

This clonotype was found a few times. The gene calls are TRBV10-3 and TRBJ2-7; 9 bases fit TRBD1. This CDR3 has 14 amino acids. V lost 5 bases, J lost 4 bases, and 6 bases stayed unmatched. Per germline, CDR1 ENHRY and CDR2 SYGVKD. For the CDR3, the DNA is TGTGCCATCAGTTGGGGACAGGGAGATTACGAGCAGTACTTC. It codes for CAISWGQGDYEQYF.

As to this clonotype: A much larger clone lies a single base off, so this may be a read error. The V call is TRBV28, the J call TRBJ2-4; D is unresolved. This CDR3 has 12 residues. With 5 bases removed from V and 12 bases from J, the gap between germline ends came to 14 bases. The germline gives CDR1 MDHEN, CDR2 SYDVKM. The CDR3 DNA reads TGTGCCAGCAGTCTTCCACTGAAAACTCAGTACTTC. Protein sequence: CASSLPLKTQYF.

This clonotype was observed at least ten times. This chain links TRBV6-1 with TRBJ2-7; 7 bases are shared with TRBD1. The CDR3 runs 16 residues. The V segment lost 7 bases and the J segment 1 base; nucleotides outside the gene matches: 13. CDR1 and CDR2 from the germline V gene are MNHNS and SASEGT. The CDR3 protein is CASTKGTAPQSYEQYF. The CDR3 nucleotides are TGTGCCAGCACCAAGGGGACAGCGCCGCAGTCCTACGAGCAGTACTTC.

V gene TRBV7-2 combines with J gene TRBJ1-3; D remains unclear. Germline CDR1 is SGHTA and CDR2 is FQGNSA. The CDR3 is 13 amino acids. Trimming took 6 bases from V and 6 from J, leaving 12 bases between them. The CDR3 loop is CASRAFLENTIYF. DNA of the CDR3: TGTGCCAGCAGGGCTTTTCTGGAAAACACCATATATTTT.

The gene calls are TRBV20-1 and TRBJ2-1; TRBD1 agrees at 9 bases. Per germline, CDR1 DFQATT and CDR2 SNEGSKA (reference sequence). CDR3 length: 15 residues. With V trimmed by 4 bases and J by 4 bases, 8 bases remained unmatched. As DNA, the CDR3 is TGCAGTGCTACCCCGGGACAGGGCCGTTACAATGAGCAGTTCTTC. Its translation: CSATPGQGRYNEQFF.

This clonotype was counted only a few times. The chain is built from TRBV12-3 or TRBV12-4 and TRBJ2-7, with TRBD2 identical over 9 bases. This CDR3 is built from 13 residues. Trimming cost V 5 bases and J 3 bases; bases outside gene matches: 2. The CDR3 region has the DNA TGTGCCAGCAGTCCTAGCGGGAACTACGAGCAGTACTTC. Protein sequence: CASSPSGNYEQYF.